The clone carrying this T cell receptor (beta chain) was seen once. The antigen is not known. The data derive from a study of cytomegalovirus exposure and HLA in healthy donors. The study, taken as a whole, reports: In a later analysis, HLA-associated beta chains showed higher expansion and lower generation probabilities than comparable chains. Later analysis demonstrated an association between a missense DCLRE1C variant and TCR beta V- and J-gene trimming.

The primer mix had 60 Vbeta and 13 Jbeta primers. TCRdb keeps only in-frame clones here, not all; method: immunoSEQ multiplex PCR. The data show approximately 140,000 clones, roughly 77% seen once. CDR3 size: 16 residues. The germline CDR1 and CDR2 sequences are LNHDA and SQIVND (reference sequence). The ends lost 0 bases at V and 4 bases at J; junction bases unmatched: 3. The chain recombines TRBV19 with TRBJ2-1; 10 bases are a match to TRBD2. Sample: PBMCs. This receptor was obtained from a man younger than 40 in good health and CMV-seronegative. The CDR3 sequence is CASSIEASGGYNEQFF. CDR3 sequence (DNA): TGTGCCAGTAGTATAGAAGCTAGCGGGGGTTACAATGAGCAGTTCTTC.